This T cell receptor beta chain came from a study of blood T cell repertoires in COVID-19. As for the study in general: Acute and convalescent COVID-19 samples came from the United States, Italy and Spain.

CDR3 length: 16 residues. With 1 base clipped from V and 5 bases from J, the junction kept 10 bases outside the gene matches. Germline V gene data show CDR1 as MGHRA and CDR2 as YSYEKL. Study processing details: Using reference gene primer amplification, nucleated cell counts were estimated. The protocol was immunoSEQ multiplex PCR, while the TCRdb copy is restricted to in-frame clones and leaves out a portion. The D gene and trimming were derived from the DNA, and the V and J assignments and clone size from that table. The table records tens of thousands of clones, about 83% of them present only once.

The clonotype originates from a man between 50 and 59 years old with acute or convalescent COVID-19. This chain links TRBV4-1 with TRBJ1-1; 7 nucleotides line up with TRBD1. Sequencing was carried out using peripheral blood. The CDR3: CASSQGVEGARTEAFF. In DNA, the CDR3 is TGCGCCAGCAGCCAAGGAGTAGAGGGGGCGCGGACTGAAGCTTTCTTT.